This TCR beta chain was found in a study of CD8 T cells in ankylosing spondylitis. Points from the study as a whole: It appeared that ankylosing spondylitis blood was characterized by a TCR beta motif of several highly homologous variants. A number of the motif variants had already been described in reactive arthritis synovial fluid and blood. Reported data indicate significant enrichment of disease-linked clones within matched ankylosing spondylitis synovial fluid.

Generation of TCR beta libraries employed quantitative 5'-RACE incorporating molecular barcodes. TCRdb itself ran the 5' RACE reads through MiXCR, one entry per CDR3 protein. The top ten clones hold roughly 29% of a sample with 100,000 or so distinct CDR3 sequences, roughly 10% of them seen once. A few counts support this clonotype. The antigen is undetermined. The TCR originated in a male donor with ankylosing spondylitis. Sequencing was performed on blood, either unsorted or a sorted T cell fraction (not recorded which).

In DNA form, the CDR3 reads TGTGCCAGCAGCCCCCCCGCAGCGGGAGTTGTTGAGACCCAGTACTTC. Translation gives CASSPPAAGVVETQYF. The chain links TRBV13 to TRBJ2-5; 8 nucleotides align to TRBD2. The CDR3 is 16 amino acids. The germline gives CDR1 PRHDT, CDR2 FYEKMQ (reference sequence). Trimming cost V 5 bases and J 5 bases; bases outside gene matches: 13.